Following are 17 T cell receptor beta chains from one sample sequenced in a study of blood T cell repertoires in COVID-19. The method was immunoSEQ multiplex PCR; TCRdb's version includes in-frame clones alone and lacks a portion of them. The data hold fewer than 600,000 clones, with nearly 90% observed a single time. The sequencing input was peripheral blood. The origin of the receptors is a man aged 18 to 30 with COVID-19, enrolled during active disease.

This rearrangement joins TRBV7-8 to TRBJ1-6, with TRBD1 matching 9 bases. Germline lookup yields CDR1 SGHVS and CDR2 FQNEAQ. The length of the CDR3 is 15 residues. V shed 0 bases and J 6 bases; nucleotides not matched to a gene: 0. The CDR3 loop reads CASSLAGQGNSPLHF. CDR3 nucleotides: TGTGCCAGCAGCTTAGCGGGACAGGGTAATTCACCCCTCCACTTT.

The chain couples TRBV12-3 or TRBV12-4 to TRBJ2-5; D may be TRBD2 (6 bases). This CDR3 has 13 residues. Trimming shortened V by 3 bases and J by 4 bases, and 9 bases separated the two germline ends. In nucleotides, the CDR3 is TGTGCCAGCAGTTTTCTGGGGGGAGAGACCCAGTACTTC. It encodes CASSFLGGETQYF.

V is TRBV9 and J is TRBJ2-1; D unclear. V lost 4 bases to trimming and J lost 5 bases, with 10 bases between them. The CDR3 runs to 13 residues. Germline loops: CDR1 SGDLS, CDR2 YYNGEE. The CDR3: CASSPNIDNEQFF. DNA of the CDR3: TGTGCCAGCAGCCCCAACATCGACAATGAGCAGTTCTTC.

This clone was recorded only once. The chain has TRBV9 and TRBJ2-5; 11 positions agree with TRBD2. This CDR3 is 13 amino acids long. Germline CDR1 reads SGDLS; CDR2 reads YYNGEE. The junction had 0 bases not matched to a gene; V was cut back by 3 bases and J by 5 bases. CDR3: CASSGLAGETQYF. CDR3 sequence (DNA): TGTGCCAGCAGCGGACTAGCGGGGGAGACCCAGTACTTC.

The chain is built from TRBV2 and TRBJ1-5, with D possibly TRBD1 on 6 matching bases. V lost 6 bases, J lost 4 bases, and 10 bases lay in between. CDR1 and CDR2 (germline): SNHLY, FYNNEI. The CDR3 has 13 amino acids. In nucleotides, the CDR3 is TGTGCCAGCAGAGGGACAACTAATCAGCCCCAGCATTTT. Translation: CASRGTTNQPQHF.

The rearrangement joins TRBV5-1 to TRBJ1-1; weak D call: TRBD1 (5 bases). The germline CDR1 and CDR2 sequences are SGHRS and YFSETQ. Trimming pared 2 bases from V and 7 bases from J, leaving 12 bases between. CDR3 size: 13 residues. The CDR3 DNA is TGCGCCAGCAGCTTCCGTCAGGGAAATGAAGCTTTCTTT. Protein: CASSFRQGNEAFF.

CDR3 residues: CASSGPTSLETQYF. The DNA for the CDR3 is TGTGCCAGCAGCGGCCCGACTAGCTTGGAGACCCAGTACTTC. V usage is TRBV7-2 and J usage is TRBJ2-5, with TRBD2 matching 7 bases. The V and J ends lost 5 bases and 5 bases, in that order; junction bases with no gene match: 8. From germline, CDR1 is SGHTA and CDR2 FQGNSA. The CDR3 is made up of 14 amino acids. The variable domain in full, with the rest retrieved from reference TRBV7-2 and TRBJ2-5, is GAGVSQSPSNKVTEKGKDVELRCDPISGHTALYWYRQSLGQGLEFLIYFQGNSAPDKSGLPSDRFSAERTGGSVSTLTIQRTQQEDSAVYLCASSGPTSLETQYFGPGTRLLVL.

The chain employs TRBV24-1 and TRBJ2-1; 8 positions agree with TRBD1. The CDR3 is 13 residues long. Trimming took 7 bases from V and 9 from J; bases not matched to a gene: 7. The germline CDR1 and CDR2 sequences are KGHDR and SFDVKD. CDR3 in DNA: TGTGCCACCAGGGACCAAGGGACAGGTGAGCAGTTCTTC. This sequence encodes CATRDQGTGEQFF.

This chain links TRBV2 with TRBJ2-1, with 8 bases lining up with TRBD1. Per germline, CDR1 SNHLY and CDR2 FYNNEI. There are 16 residues in the CDR3. V lost 6 bases and J lost 5; bases outside the gene matches: 12. The CDR3 bases are TGTGCCAGCAGCGCCACGGCGACAGGGGCGGACAATGAGCAGTTCTTC. This gives the protein CASSATATGADNEQFF.

The chain has TRBV4-2 and TRBJ2-2; 7 nucleotides match TRBD2. V was pared by 0 bases and J by 2 bases, with 3 bases of the junction left unmatched. This CDR3 region has 16 residues. Germline CDR1 and CDR2: LGHNA and YNFKEQ. CDR3 bases: TGTGCCAGCAGCCAAGAAACGGGAGGTAACACCGGGGAGCTGTTTTTT. Protein sequence: CASSQETGGNTGELFF.

The CDR3 here is CASSIDGGWGVQETQYF. The CDR3 nucleotides read TGTGCCAGTAGTATAGATGGGGGTTGGGGGGTTCAAGAGACCCAGTACTTC. V is TRBV19 and J is TRBJ2-5; perhaps TRBD2 as D (6 bases). The CDR3 length is 17 residues. The germline V gene encodes CDR1 LNHDA and CDR2 SQIVND (reference sequence). The ends were cut back, 0 bases at V and 2 bases at J, with 16 bases in the middle.

This clone was recorded a few times. The same CDR3 also results from other DNA sequences found in this sample. V usage is TRBV19 and J usage is TRBJ1-5; 8 nucleotides match TRBD1. The CDR3 loop spans 14 amino acids. The trim removed 3 bases at V and 5 bases at J, leaving 3 bases unmatched. Germline V CDR1 and CDR2: LNHDA, SQIVND (reference sequence). CDR3 residues: CASSIGQGHQPQHF. CDR3 bases: TGTGCCAGTAGTATCGGACAGGGACATCAGCCCCAGCATTTT. Using reference TRBV19 and TRBJ1-5 for the parts outside the CDR3, the full variable domain is DGGITQSPKYLFRKEGQNVTLSCEQNLNHDAMYWYRQDPGQGLRLIYYSQIVNDFQKGDIAEGYSVSREKKESFPLTVTSAQKNPTAFYLCASSIGQGHQPQHFGDGTRLSIL.

A single count supports this clone. V is TRBV28 and J is TRBJ2-7, with 10 bases fitting TRBD1. CDR1 MDHEN and CDR2 SYDVKM come from the germline V gene. The CDR3 spans 15 residues. Unmatched junction bases numbered 8, after V lost 4 bases and J lost 5 bases. As DNA, the CDR3 is TGTGCCAGCAGTTCACCGGGACAGGGGAACGACGAGCAGTACTTC. The encoded protein is CASSSPGQGNDEQYF.

The chain carries TRBV6-1 and TRBJ1-3; D is unresolved. The CDR3 spans 15 residues. Germline V gene lookup returns CDR1 MNHNS and CDR2 SASEGT. V lost 1 base and J 2 bases, leaving 9 bases between the germline ends. The CDR3 protein is CASSEEGGTGNTIYF. The DNA for the CDR3 is TGTGCCAGCAGTGAAGAGGGAGGGACTGGAAACACCATATATTTT.

This clone appeared a single time. This chain connects TRBV11-2 to TRBJ1-3, with 8 bases that match TRBD1. With 3 bases clipped from V and 1 base from J, the junction kept 14 bases outside the gene matches. Germline V CDR1 and CDR2: SGHAT, FQNNGV. This CDR3 has 19 amino acids. As DNA, the CDR3 is TGTGCCAGCAGCTTTTCAAGCCGGGCGACAGGGGTGTCTGGAAACACCATATATTTT. This sequence encodes CASSFSSRATGVSGNTIYF.

The V call is TRBV7-9, the J call TRBJ2-1; TRBD2 agrees at 11 bases. The V segment lost 9 bases and the J segment 7 bases; nucleotides outside the gene matches: 8. Germline CDR1 reads SEHNR; CDR2 reads FQNEAQ (reference sequence). This CDR3 is 14 amino acids long. The CDR3, as DNA: TGTGCCAGTTCCACTAGCGGGAGACTTAATGAGCAGTTCTTC. Residues: CASSTSGRLNEQFF.

This chain uses TRBV10-1 with TRBJ2-5; 7 bases are a match to TRBD2. The CDR3 extends over 13 amino acids. CDR1 WNHNN and CDR2 SYGVQD come from the germline V gene (reference sequence). J gave up 4 bases and V 3 bases, and 2 bases lay outside the gene matches. CDR3 region: CASSDGGGETQYF. The DNA for the CDR3 is TGCGCCAGCAGTGACGGCGGGGGAGAGACCCAGTACTTC.